Listed here are 24 T cell receptor beta chains from one sample, sequenced in a study of long-term antiretroviral therapy in people with HIV. immunoSEQ v3.0 was run at survey level. Data came from immunoSEQ multiplex PCR; TCRdb stores just in-frame clones and leaves some out. Among 20,000 to 25,000 clones listed, almost 95% were seen once. Material: unsorted PBMCs, obtained 4.4 years after starting antiretroviral therapy. These receptors were obtained from a woman aged 45 to 65 with HIV.

Concerning this clone itself: The junction shows a germline mismatch at one end, possibly a read error. The chain recombines TRBV6-6 with TRBJ2-5, with D tentatively TRBD1 or TRBD2 (6 bases each). This CDR3 has 15 residues. Germline values: CDR1 MNHNY, CDR2 SVGAGI (reference sequence). CDR3 sequence reads: CASSNSGEVVETQYF. The CDR3 DNA reads as TGTGCCAGCAGTAACTCAGGGGAGGTAGTGGAGACCCAGTACTTC.

This clone was seen once. The chain uses TRBV20-1 and TRBJ1-2; D is uncertain. The V gene's germline CDR1 is DFQATT and CDR2 SNEGSKA (reference sequence). The CDR3 contains 10 residues. Deletions cut 0 bases from V and 6 bases from J, with 2 bases between. The CDR3 bases are TGCAGTGCTAGAGAAAATGGCTACACCTTC. Translating it yields CSARENGYTF.

The rearrangement joins TRBV6-1 to TRBJ1-6; TRBD1 agrees at 7 bases. The CDR3 is 15 amino acids. V was pared by 10 bases and J by 8 bases, with 14 bases of the junction left unmatched. Germline lookup yields CDR1 MNHNS and CDR2 SASEGT. The CDR3 coding sequence is TGTGCCATCCACCCCGACGACAGGGAGGATTCACCCCTCCACTTT. Translating gives CAIHPDDREDSPLHF.

This chain connects TRBV20-1 to TRBJ2-7, with 7 bases fitting TRBD1. Germline CDR1 is DFQATT and CDR2 is SNEGSKA (reference sequence). The CDR3 runs to 11 residues. The V segment lost 2 bases and the J segment 6 bases; nucleotides outside the gene matches: 1. The CDR3 DNA is TGCAGTGCTAGAACAGGGGTCGAGCAGTACTTC. Translating it yields CSARTGVEQYF.

The chain joins TRBV30 to TRBJ1-4; tentative D call: TRBD1 (6 bases). Germline V CDR1 and CDR2: GTSNPN, SVGIG (reference sequence). The CDR3 totals 15 residues. Trimming took off 0 bases at V and 4 bases at J, with 12 bases between the two ends. The CDR3 sequence: CAWSVLTGINEKLFF. The DNA of the CDR3 is TGTGCCTGGAGTGTATTAACAGGGATTAATGAAAAACTGTTTTTT.

The V call is TRBV6-4, the J call TRBJ2-2, with TRBD1 identical over 8 bases. Germline-derived CDR1 and CDR2 are MRHNA and SNTAGT. The CDR3 runs 15 residues. The V gene end was trimmed by 6 bases and the J gene end by 5 bases; junction bases not matched to a gene: 8. The CDR3 region has the DNA TGTGCCAGCAGACCCGGGACAGGTCGAACCGGGGAGCTGTTTTTT. It specifies CASRPGTGRTGELFF.

The chain carries TRBV5-4 and TRBJ2-3; no definite D call. The CDR3 spans 15 residues. Trimming took 5 bases from V and 6 from J, leaving 19 bases between them. Looked up from germline, CDR1 is SGHNT and CDR2 is YYREEE (reference sequence). CDR3 amino acids: CASRMAQERTDTQYF. DNA for the CDR3: TGTGCCAGCAGGATGGCGCAGGAACGTACGGATACGCAGTATTTT.

V usage is TRBV5-1 and J usage is TRBJ2-1, with TRBD1 matching 9 bases. From germline, CDR1 is SGHRS and CDR2 YFSETQ. J was trimmed by 5 bases and V by 3 bases; bases with no gene match: 15. There are 18 residues in the CDR3. The chain's CDR3 is CASSWGSRDRARHNEQFF. The CDR3 DNA sequence: TGCGCCAGCAGCTGGGGGAGTAGGGACAGGGCAAGACACAATGAGCAGTTCTTC.

In this sample, this clone turned up a few times. V and J are TRBV7-3 and TRBJ2-7; possibly TRBD1 for D (7 bases). V lost 5 bases to trimming and J lost 5 bases, with 16 bases between them. CDR1 SGHTA and CDR2 FQGTGA come from the germline V gene. This CDR3 contains 14 residues. DNA of the CDR3: TGTGCCAGCAGCCAAACAGTCAGGGGGGACGAGCAGTACTTC. Protein: CASSQTVRGDEQYF.

This clone was recorded a few times. V is TRBV15 and J is TRBJ2-3; 9 bases align to TRBD2. The germline gives CDR1 LNHNV, CDR2 YYDKDF (reference sequence). There are 15 residues in the CDR3. V lost 1 base, J lost 3 bases, and 2 bases stayed unmatched. The CDR3 bases are TGTGCCACCAGCAGAGGCGGGGGGGCAACAGATACGCAGTATTTT. The encoded protein is CATSRGGGATDTQYF.

This chain connects TRBV6-5 to TRBJ2-7; D is perhaps TRBD2 (6 bases). Trimming cost V 2 bases and J 0 bases, with 11 bases left between them. CDR3 length: 15 residues. Germline-derived CDR1 and CDR2 are MNHEY and SVGAGI. Here the CDR3 DNA reads TGTGCCAGCAGTTACACGAGCGGGCCCTCCTACGAGCAGTACTTC. Its protein is CASSYTSGPSYEQYF.

The chain couples TRBV10-3 to TRBJ1-3; D is uncertain. Trimming stripped 10 bases from V and 0 bases from J, with 7 bases between. The CDR3 covers 12 residues. Germline lookup yields CDR1 ENHRY and CDR2 SYGVKD. The CDR3 DNA sequence: TGTGCCACTCTTAACTCTGGAAACACCATATATTTT. Translating it yields CATLNSGNTIYF.

The chain recombines TRBV30 with TRBJ2-2; possibly TRBD2 for D (5 bases). The CDR3 is 13 residues long. With 2 bases removed from V and 5 bases from J, the gap between germline ends came to 9 bases. CDR1 and CDR2 from the germline V gene are GTSNPN and SVGIG (reference sequence). CDR3 coding DNA: TGTGCCTGGAGTTTGGACTTGACCGGGGAGCTGTTTTTT. The encoded protein is CAWSLDLTGELFF.

The chain has TRBV2 and TRBJ1-5; D gene uncertain. CDR1 and CDR2 from the germline V gene are SNHLY and FYNNEI. The CDR3 is 15 amino acids. The V gene lost 4 bases and the J gene lost 3 bases, with 13 bases spanning the gap. In nucleotides, the CDR3 is TGTGCCAGCAGTGCTTCTCAGGCGGACAATCAGCCCCAGCATTTT. Translating it yields CASSASQADNQPQHF.

The chain has TRBV7-9 and TRBJ1-1; a weak D match, TRBD1 (5 bases). This CDR3 region has 11 residues. Trimming took 5 bases from V and 6 from J, leaving 7 bases between them. CDR1 and CDR2 (germline): SEHNR, FQNEAQ (reference sequence). CDR3: CASSQGPEAFF. In DNA, the CDR3 is TGTGCCAGCAGCCAGGGACCTGAAGCTTTCTTT.

This rearrangement joins TRBV5-6 to TRBJ2-3, with 8 bases matching TRBD2. V shed 4 bases, J shed 0 bases, and the junction held 7 bases outside the gene matches. CDR1 is SGHDT, CDR2 YYEEEE, per germline. This CDR3 comprises 16 residues. The CDR3 loop is CASSGFSGKSTDTQYF. The DNA for the CDR3 is TGTGCCAGCAGCGGATTTAGCGGGAAAAGCACAGATACGCAGTATTTT. The whole variable domain, filled in from reference TRBV5-6 and TRBJ2-3, reads DAGVTQSPTHLIKTRGQQVTLRCSPKSGHDTVSWYQQALGQGPQFIFQYYEEEERQRGNFPDRFSGHQFPNYSSELNVNALLLGDSALYLCASSGFSGKSTDTQYFGPGTRLTVL.

The V and J genes are TRBV19 and TRBJ2-2; D possibly corresponds to TRBD1 (6 bases). The CDR3 totals 14 residues. The V gene lost 5 bases and the J gene lost 1 base, with 8 bases spanning the gap. Germline CDR1 reads LNHDA; CDR2 reads SQIVND (reference sequence). CDR3 residues: CASSVQGNTGELFF. In DNA form, the CDR3 reads TGTGCCAGTAGTGTACAGGGGAACACCGGGGAGCTGTTTTTT.

This chain links TRBV11-3 with TRBJ2-1; D gene uncertain. Germline V gene sequence: CDR1 SGHNT, CDR2 YENEEA. The CDR3 loop spans 16 amino acids. The V and J ends lost 1 base and 6 bases respectively, with 16 bases between them. CDR3 amino acids: CASSLGVRGAGNEQFF. The CDR3 nucleotides are TGTGCCAGCAGCTTAGGGGTAAGAGGTGCCGGCAATGAGCAGTTCTTC. The full variable domain, completed using reference TRBV11-3 and TRBJ2-1, is EAGVVQSPRYKIIEKKQPVAFWCNPISGHNTLYWYLQNLGQGPELLIRYENEEAVDDSQLPKDRFSAERLKGVDSTLKIQPAELGDSAVYLCASSLGVRGAGNEQFFGPGTRLTVL.

The chain is built from TRBV5-6 and TRBJ2-5; D is perhaps TRBD1 (6 bases). V lost 5 bases to trimming and J lost 2 bases, with 10 bases between them. CDR3 length equals 13 residues. Germline values: CDR1 SGHDT, CDR2 YYEEEE. The CDR3 DNA follows: TGTGCCAGCAGGACAGGATGGCAAGAGACCCAGTACTTC. As protein: CASRTGWQETQYF.

The chain employs TRBV2 and TRBJ2-5; 12 positions match TRBD1. Losses at the gene ends were 4 bases for V and 4 bases for J; bases not matched to a gene: 4. CDR1 and CDR2 from the germline V gene are SNHLY and FYNNEI. There are 15 residues in the CDR3. Written as DNA, the CDR3 is TGTGCCAGCAGTGGAGGGACAGGGGGCGCAGAGACCCAGTACTTC. Its translation is CASSGGTGGAETQYF. The full variable domain, in which reference TRBV2 and TRBJ2-5 provide the parts outside the CDR3, is EPEVTQTPSHQVTQMGQEVILRCVPISNHLYFYWYRQILGQKVEFLVSFYNNEISEKSEIFDDQFSVERPDGSNFTLKIRSTKLEDSAMYFCASSGGTGGAETQYFGPGTRLLVL.

The chain recombines TRBV5-1 with TRBJ2-3; D is unclear. V lost 6 bases to trimming and J lost 0 bases, with 14 bases between them. CDR3 length: 15 residues. Germline V gives CDR1 SGHRS, CDR2 YFSETQ. The CDR3 region is CASIPTPSSTDTQYF. In DNA, the CDR3 is TGCGCCAGCATCCCCACCCCCAGTAGCACAGATACGCAGTATTTT.

This chain uses TRBV6-5 with TRBJ2-5; D gene ambiguous. Germline V gives CDR1 MNHEY, CDR2 SVGAGI. This CDR3 is built from 11 residues. Trimming pared 7 bases from V and 5 bases from J, leaving 8 bases between. CDR3 in amino acids: CASTNLETQYF. CDR3 coding DNA: TGTGCCAGCACCAACTTGGAGACCCAGTACTTC.

V and J are TRBV5-8 and TRBJ1-5, with no clear D. This CDR3 region has 16 residues. From germline, CDR1 is SGHTS and CDR2 YDEGEE. The V end was cut by 3 bases, the J end by 4 bases, with 17 bases between. CDR3 sequence reads: CASSWTRGVLNQPQHF. CDR3 nucleotides: TGTGCCAGCAGCTGGACCCGTGGGGTTTTGAATCAGCCCCAGCATTTT.

This chain joins TRBV7-3 and TRBJ2-6, with D possibly TRBD2 on 5 matching bases. The CDR3 has 18 residues. The V and J ends lost 5 bases and 4 bases respectively, with 21 bases between them. Germline lookup yields CDR1 SGHTA and CDR2 FQGTGA. CDR3 protein: CASSGQYRDSQGANVLTF. The DNA of the CDR3 is TGTGCCAGCAGCGGTCAATACCGGGATAGTCAAGGGGCCAACGTCCTGACTTTC.